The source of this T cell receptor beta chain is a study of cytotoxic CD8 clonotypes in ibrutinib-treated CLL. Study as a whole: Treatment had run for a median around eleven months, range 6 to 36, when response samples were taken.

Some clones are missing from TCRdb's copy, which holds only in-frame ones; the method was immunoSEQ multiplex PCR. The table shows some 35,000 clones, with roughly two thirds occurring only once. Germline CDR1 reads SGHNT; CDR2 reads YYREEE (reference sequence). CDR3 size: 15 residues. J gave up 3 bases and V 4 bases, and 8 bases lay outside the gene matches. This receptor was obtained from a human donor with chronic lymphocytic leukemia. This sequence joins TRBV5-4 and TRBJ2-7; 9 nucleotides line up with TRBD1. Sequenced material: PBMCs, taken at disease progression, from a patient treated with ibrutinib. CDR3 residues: CASSMDRGYYYEQYF. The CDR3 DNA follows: TGTGCCAGCAGCATGGACAGGGGCTATTACTACGAGCAGTACTTC.